This paragraph covers one TCR beta chain sequence. The antigen it binds to is not known. Base-call qualities are not available, and no considerably larger clone is one nucleotide away. The sample comes from a study of blood T cell repertoires in COVID-19 (dated by TCRdb to the early 2020s). A note on the overall study: Collaborator samples came from the United States, Italy and Spain and covered acute and convalescent phases of COVID-19. The prospective study material was composed of cDNA or gDNA derived from T cells, B-cell-depleted T cells, or PBMCs. Deeply sampled blood TCRbeta repertoires from subjects exposed to, actively infected with, or recovered from COVID-19 were included in the dataset. The repertoires were released in a freely available public database intended as a resource for research on the immune response to SARS-CoV-2. Samples came from the ongoing ImmuneRACE study (first 160 participants) plus 1,254 subjects from 6 global collaborators. Sample metadata almost always included a de-identified subject ID, COVID-19 status, age in years and sex. Where available, HLA class I and class II types were obtained from metadata supplied by the sample provider rather than from assay-based typing.

In Seattle, one collaborating source enrolled patients while the infection was active and tracked those patients longitudinally over the course of disease. Collaborating institutions collected whole blood in K2EDTA tubes following their own protocols. Collaborator samples were shipped for TCRbeta analysis as frozen whole blood, isolated PBMCs, or DNA extracted from either sample type. Beyond this particular receptor, the publication reports: The amount of clinical and demographic metadata varied by source and participant and was provided uncurated.

The immunoSEQ Assay, a bias-controlled multiplex PCR, was used to amplify TCRbeta CDR3 regions from genomic DNA. The authors' analysis ran thus. Nucleated cell counts per sample were estimated from amplification of reference gene primers within the assay. To quantify the absolute abundance of each unique TCRbeta CDR3 rearrangement, sequence reads were collapsed and filtered. For each sample, productive Simpson clonality was calculated as the square root of Simpson's diversity index over productive rearrangements. TCRdb provides this immuneACCESS table in a form limited to in-frame rearrangements. Some clones are lacking; in checked studies, under half of them reflect an unresolved V gene, and why the rest are absent is not known. D and trimming were read from the DNA, whereas the V and J calls and clone size are those reported in that table. This sample gives around 360,000 clones in total; more than 70% of them show up just once. The ten top clones hold roughly 10% of the sample.

The sample was peripheral blood. The sequence derives from a woman in her thirties with COVID-19, enrolled during active disease.

The CDR3 region: CASSYFTSSHEQYF. The DNA sequence follows: TGTGCCAGCAGTTACTTTACTAGTTCCCACGAGCAGTACTTC. This chain joins TRBV6-2 or TRBV6-3 to TRBJ2-7; perhaps TRBD2 is the D gene, with 5 bases matching. There are 14 amino acids in the CDR3, from cysteine to phenylalanine inclusive. The CDR3 DNA has 42 bases and is translated from base 1. Trimming takes 1 base from V and 5 bases from J, and the germline ends sit 12 bases apart. Reading the germline V gene gives CDR1 MNHEY and CDR2 SVGEGT.